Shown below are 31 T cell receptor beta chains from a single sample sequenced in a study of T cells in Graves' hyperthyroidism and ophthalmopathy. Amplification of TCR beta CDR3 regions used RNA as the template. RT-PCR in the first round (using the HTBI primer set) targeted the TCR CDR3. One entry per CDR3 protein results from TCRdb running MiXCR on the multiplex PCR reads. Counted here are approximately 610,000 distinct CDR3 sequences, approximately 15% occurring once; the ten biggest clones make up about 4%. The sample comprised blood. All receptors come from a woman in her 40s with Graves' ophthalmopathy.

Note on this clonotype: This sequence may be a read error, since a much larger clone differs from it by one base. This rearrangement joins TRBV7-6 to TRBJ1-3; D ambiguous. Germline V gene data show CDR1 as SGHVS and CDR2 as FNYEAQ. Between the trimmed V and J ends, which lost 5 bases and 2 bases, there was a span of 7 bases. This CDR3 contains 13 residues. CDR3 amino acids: CASSHTAGNTIYF. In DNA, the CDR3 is TGTGCCAGCAGCCATACAGCTGGAAACACCATATATTTT.

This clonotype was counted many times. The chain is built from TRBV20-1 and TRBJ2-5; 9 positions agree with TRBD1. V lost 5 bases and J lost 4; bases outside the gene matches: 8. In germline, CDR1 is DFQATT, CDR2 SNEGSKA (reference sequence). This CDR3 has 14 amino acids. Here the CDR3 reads CSAAGQGGRETQYF. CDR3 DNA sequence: TGCAGTGCTGCGGGACAGGGAGGGAGAGAGACCCAGTACTTC.

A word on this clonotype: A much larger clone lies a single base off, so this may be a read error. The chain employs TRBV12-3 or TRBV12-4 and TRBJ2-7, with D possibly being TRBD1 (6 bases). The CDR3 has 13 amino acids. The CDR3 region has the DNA TGTTCCAGCAGTTTACAGGGATACGGCGAGCAGTACTTC. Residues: CSSSLQGYGEQYF.

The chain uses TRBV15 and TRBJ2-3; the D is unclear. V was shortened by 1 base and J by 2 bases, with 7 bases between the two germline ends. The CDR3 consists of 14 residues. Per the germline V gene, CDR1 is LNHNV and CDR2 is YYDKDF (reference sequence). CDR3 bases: TGTGCCACCAGCAGAGTTGGTACCACAGATACGCAGTATTTT. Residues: CATSRVGTTDTQYF.

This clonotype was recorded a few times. The CDR3 DNA reads TGTGCCAGCAGCGAAATGGAATTTTCTGGGGCCAACGTCCTGACTTTC. Encoded protein: CASSEMEFSGANVLTF. The chain combines TRBV6-2 or TRBV6-3 with TRBJ2-6, with unresolved D. The CDR3 is made up of 16 amino acids. Germline loops: CDR1 MNHEY, CDR2 SVGEGT. The V gene lost 6 bases and the J gene lost 1 base, with 13 bases spanning the gap.

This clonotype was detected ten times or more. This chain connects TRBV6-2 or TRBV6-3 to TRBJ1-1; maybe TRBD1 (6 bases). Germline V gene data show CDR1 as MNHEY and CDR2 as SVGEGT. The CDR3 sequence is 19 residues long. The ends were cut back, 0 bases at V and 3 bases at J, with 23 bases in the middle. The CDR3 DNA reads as TGTGCCAGCAGTTACTCTCCGGCGGGGGGCTCATCAATTGACACTGAAGCTTTCTTT. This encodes CASSYSPAGGSSIDTEAFF.

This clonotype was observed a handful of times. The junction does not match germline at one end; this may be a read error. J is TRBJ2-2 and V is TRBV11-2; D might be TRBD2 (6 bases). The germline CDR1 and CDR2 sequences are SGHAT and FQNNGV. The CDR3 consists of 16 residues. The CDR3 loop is CASPPGVSTNAGELFF. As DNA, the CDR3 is TGTGCCTCCCCCCCGGGGGTCTCGACGAACGCCGGGGAGCTGTTTTTT.

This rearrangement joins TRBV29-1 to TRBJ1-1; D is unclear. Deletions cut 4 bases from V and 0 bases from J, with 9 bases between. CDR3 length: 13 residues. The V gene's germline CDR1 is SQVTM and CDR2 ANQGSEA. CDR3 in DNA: TGCAGCGTTGTGCGTCAGATGAACACTGAAGCTTTCTTT. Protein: CSVVRQMNTEAFF.

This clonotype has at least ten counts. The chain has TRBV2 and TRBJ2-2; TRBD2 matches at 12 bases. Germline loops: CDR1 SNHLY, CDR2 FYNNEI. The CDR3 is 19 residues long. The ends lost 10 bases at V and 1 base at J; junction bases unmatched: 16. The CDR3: CATEETPGLAGMNTGELFF. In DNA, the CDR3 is TGTGCCACTGAGGAAACCCCCGGACTAGCGGGGATGAACACCGGGGAGCTGTTTTTT.

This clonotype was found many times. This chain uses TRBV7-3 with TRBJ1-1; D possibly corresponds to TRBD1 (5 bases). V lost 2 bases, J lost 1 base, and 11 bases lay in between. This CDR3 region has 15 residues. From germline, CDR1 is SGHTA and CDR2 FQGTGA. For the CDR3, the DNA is TGTGCCAGCAGCTTAGTGGGGGTACCGAACACTGAAGCTTTCTTT. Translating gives CASSLVGVPNTEAFF.

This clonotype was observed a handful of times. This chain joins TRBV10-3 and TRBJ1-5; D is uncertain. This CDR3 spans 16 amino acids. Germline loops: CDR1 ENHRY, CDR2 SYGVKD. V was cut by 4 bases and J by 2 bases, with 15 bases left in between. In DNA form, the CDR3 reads TGTGCCATCAGTGCCTCGAGGGCGGAAGGCAATCAGCCCCAGCATTTT. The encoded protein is CAISASRAEGNQPQHF.

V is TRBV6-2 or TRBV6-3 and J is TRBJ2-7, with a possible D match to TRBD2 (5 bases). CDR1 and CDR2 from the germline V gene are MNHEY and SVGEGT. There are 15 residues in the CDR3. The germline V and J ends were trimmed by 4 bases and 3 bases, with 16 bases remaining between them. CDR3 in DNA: TGTGCCAGCAGTTTCGGACTCGATCGGAACTACGAGCAGTACTTC. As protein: CASSFGLDRNYEQYF.

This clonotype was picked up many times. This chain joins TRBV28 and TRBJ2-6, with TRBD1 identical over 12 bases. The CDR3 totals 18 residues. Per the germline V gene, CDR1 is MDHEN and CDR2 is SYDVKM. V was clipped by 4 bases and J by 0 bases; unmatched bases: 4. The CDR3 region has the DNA TGTGCCAGCAGTTCGGGGACAGGGGGCCTCTCTGGGGCCAACGTCCTGACTTTC. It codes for CASSSGTGGLSGANVLTF.

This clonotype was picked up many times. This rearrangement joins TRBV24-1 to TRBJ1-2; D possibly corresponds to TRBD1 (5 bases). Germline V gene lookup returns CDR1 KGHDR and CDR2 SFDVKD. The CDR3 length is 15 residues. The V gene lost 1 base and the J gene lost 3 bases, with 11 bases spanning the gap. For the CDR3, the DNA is TGTGCCACCAGTGATTTCCGGGGCAGCCACTATGGCTACACCTTC. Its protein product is CATSDFRGSHYGYTF.

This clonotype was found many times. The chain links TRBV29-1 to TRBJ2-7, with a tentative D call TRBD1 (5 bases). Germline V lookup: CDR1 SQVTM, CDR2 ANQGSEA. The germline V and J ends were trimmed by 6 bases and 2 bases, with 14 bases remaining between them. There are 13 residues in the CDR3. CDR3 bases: TGCAGCGTGATCTGGACACAGACCTACGAGCAGTACTTC. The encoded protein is CSVIWTQTYEQYF.

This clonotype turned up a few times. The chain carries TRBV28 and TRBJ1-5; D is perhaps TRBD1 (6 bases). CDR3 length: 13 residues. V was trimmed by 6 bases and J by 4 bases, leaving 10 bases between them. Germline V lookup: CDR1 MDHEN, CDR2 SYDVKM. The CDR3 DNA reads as TGTGCCAGCAGAGGGGGGTTAAATCAGCCCCAGCATTTT. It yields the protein CASRGGLNQPQHF.

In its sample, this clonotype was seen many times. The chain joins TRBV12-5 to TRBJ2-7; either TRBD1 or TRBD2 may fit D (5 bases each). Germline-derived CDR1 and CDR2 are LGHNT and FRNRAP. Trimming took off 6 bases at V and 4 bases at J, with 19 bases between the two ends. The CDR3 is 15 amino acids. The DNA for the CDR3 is TGTGCTAGTGGGACCCTTCCCGGGGCAGCATACGAGCAGTACTTC. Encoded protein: CASGTLPGAAYEQYF.

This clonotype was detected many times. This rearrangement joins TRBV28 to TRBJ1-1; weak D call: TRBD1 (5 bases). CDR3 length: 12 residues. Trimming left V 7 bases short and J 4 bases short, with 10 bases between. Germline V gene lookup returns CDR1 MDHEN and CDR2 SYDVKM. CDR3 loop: CASIGRATEAFF. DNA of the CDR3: TGTGCCAGCATAGGCAGGGCCACTGAAGCTTTCTTT.

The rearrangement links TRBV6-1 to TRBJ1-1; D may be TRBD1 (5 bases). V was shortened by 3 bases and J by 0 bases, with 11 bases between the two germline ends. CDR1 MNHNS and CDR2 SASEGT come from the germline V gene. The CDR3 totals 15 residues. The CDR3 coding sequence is TGTGCCAGCAGTGAGAGAGACAGAATGAACACTGAAGCTTTCTTT. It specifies CASSERDRMNTEAFF.

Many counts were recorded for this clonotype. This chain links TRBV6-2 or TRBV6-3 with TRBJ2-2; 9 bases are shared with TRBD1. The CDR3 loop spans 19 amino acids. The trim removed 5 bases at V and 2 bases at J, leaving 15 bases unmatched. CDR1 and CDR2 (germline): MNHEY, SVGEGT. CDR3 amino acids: CASSRGQGGREHNTGELFF. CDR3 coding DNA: TGTGCCAGCAGTAGGGGACAGGGCGGACGGGAGCATAACACCGGGGAGCTGTTTTTT.

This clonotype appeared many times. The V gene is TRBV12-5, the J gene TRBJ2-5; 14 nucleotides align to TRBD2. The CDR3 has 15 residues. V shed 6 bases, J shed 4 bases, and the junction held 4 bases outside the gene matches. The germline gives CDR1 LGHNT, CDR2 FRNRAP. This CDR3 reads CASGLGLAGGETQYF. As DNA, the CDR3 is TGTGCTAGTGGCCTAGGACTAGCGGGAGGAGAGACCCAGTACTTC.

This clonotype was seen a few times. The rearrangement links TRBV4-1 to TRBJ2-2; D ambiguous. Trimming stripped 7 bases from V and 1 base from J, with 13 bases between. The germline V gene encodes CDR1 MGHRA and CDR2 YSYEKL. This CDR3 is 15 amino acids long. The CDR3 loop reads CASTFSEGNTGELFF. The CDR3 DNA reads TGCGCCAGCACCTTCTCGGAAGGGAACACCGGGGAGCTGTTTTTT.

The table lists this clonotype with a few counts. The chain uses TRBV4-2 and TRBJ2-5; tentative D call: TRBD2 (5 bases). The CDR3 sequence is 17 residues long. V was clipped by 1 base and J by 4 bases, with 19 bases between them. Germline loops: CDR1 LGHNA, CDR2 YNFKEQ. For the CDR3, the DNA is TGTGCCAGCAGCCAAGTGATGGGGAGCGGAGCTGGAGAGACCCAGTACTTC. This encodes CASSQVMGSGAGETQYF.

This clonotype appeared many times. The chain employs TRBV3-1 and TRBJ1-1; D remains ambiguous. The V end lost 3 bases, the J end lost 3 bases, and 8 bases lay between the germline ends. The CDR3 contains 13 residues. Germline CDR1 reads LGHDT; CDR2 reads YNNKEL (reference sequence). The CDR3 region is CASSQGIYTEAFF. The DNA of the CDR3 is TGTGCCAGCAGCCAGGGGATTTACACTGAAGCTTTCTTT.

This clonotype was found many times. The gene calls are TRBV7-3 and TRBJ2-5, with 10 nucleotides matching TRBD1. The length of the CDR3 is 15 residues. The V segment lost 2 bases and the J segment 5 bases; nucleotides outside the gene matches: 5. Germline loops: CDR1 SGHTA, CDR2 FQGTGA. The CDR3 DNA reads TGTGCCAGCAGCTTAGACAGGGGGCACGTGGAGACCCAGTACTTC. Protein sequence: CASSLDRGHVETQYF.

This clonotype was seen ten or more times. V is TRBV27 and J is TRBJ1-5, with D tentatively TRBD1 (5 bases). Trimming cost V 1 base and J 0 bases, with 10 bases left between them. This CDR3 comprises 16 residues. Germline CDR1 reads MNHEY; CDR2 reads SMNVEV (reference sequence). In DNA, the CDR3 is TGTGCCAGCAGTTTATGGGGCAGCGGTAGCAATCAGCCCCAGCATTTT. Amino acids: CASSLWGSGSNQPQHF.

CDR3 sequence reads: CASSPIGSGNNYEQYF. In DNA, the CDR3 is TGTGCCAGCAGCCCCATCGGTAGCGGGAACAACTACGAGCAGTACTTC. The chain uses TRBV4-2 and TRBJ2-7; 8 nucleotides match TRBD2. With 4 bases clipped from V and 3 bases from J, the junction kept 11 bases outside the gene matches. Germline V gives CDR1 LGHNA, CDR2 YNFKEQ. The CDR3 length is 16 residues.

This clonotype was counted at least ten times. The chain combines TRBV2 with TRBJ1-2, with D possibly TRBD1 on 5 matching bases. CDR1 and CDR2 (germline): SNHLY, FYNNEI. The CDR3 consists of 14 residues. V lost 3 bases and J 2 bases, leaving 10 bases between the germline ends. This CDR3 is CASSDGGENYGYTF. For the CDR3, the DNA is TGTGCCAGCAGTGACGGGGGGGAGAACTATGGCTACACCTTC.

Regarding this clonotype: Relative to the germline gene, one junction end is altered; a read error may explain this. The CDR3 nucleotides are TGTGCCAGCAGTGAATCCGTCGGGGGAGACTTC. It translates to CASSESVGGDF. This sequence joins TRBV6-1 and TRBJ2-5, with D perhaps matching TRBD2 (6 bases). Germline values: CDR1 MNHNS, CDR2 SASEGT. The CDR3 is 11 residues long.

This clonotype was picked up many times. The CDR3 loop is CASTKAVNTEAFF. The CDR3 bases are TGTGCCAGCACCAAGGCAGTGAACACTGAAGCTTTCTTT. The J gene is TRBJ1-1, the V gene TRBV6-2 or TRBV6-3; D is unresolved. V was shortened by 7 bases and J by 0 bases, with 9 bases between the two germline ends. The CDR3 covers 13 residues. Germline CDR1 and CDR2: MNHEY and SVGEGT.

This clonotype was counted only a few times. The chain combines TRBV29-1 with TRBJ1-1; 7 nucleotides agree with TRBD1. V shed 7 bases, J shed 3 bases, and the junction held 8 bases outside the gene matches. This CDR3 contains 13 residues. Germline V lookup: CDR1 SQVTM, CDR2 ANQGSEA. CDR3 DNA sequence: TGCAGCGCGTGGGGACAGTCGTACACTGAAGCTTTCTTT. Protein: CSAWGQSYTEAFF.